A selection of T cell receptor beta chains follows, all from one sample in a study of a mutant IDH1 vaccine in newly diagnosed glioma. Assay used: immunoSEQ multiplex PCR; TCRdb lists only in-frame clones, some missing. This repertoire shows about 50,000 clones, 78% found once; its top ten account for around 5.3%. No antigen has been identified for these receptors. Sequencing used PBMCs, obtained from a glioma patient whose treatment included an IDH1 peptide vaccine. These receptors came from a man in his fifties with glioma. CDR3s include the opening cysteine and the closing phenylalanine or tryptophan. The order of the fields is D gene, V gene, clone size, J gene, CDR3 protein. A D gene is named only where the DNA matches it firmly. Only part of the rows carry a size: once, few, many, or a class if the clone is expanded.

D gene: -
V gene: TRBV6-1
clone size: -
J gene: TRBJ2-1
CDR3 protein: CASSEVWGTTDEQFF

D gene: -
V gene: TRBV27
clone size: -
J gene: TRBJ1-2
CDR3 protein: CASRGGTYGYTF

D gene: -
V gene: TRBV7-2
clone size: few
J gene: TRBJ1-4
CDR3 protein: CASSLAPRNEKLFF

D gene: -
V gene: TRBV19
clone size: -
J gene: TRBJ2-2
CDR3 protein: CASSPYGDTNTGELFF

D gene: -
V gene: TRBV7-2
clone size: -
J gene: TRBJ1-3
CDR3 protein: CASSLATGTPPGNTIYF

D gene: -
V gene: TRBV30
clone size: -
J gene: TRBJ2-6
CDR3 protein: CAWSELSGANVLTF

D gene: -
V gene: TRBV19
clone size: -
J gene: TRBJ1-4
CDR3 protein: CASSSTLGGANEKLFF

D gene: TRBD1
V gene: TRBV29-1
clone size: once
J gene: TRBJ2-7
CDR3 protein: CSVGTGGFYEQYF

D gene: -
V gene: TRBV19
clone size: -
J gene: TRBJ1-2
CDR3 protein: CASSSQGHYGYTF

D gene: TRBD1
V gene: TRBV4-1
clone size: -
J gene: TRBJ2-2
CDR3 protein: CASSQTGANTGELFF

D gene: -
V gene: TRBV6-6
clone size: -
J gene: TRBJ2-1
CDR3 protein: CASSYSEGEQFF

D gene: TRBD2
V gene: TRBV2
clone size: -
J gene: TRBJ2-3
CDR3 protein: CASSPTSGGGTDTQYF

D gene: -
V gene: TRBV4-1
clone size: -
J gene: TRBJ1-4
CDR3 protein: CASSQDLRPTANEKLFF

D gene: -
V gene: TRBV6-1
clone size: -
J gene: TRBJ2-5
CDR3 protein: CASSEVQLQETQYF

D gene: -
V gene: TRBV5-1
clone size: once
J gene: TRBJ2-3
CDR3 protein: CASSLWSSEGSDTQYF

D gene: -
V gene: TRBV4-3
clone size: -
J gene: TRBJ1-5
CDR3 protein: CASSQGRGGGQPQHF

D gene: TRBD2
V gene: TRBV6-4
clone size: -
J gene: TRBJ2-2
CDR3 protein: CASSPGLAVNTGELFF

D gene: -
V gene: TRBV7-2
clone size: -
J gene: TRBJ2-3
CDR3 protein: CASSRVGTDTQYF

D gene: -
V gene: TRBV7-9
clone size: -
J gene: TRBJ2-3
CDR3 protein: CASSEWTESTDTQYF

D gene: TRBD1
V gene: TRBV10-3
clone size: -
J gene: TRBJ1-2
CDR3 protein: CAISENSEGTGGGYTF

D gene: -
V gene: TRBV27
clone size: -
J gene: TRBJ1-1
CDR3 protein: CASSLVRERTEAFF

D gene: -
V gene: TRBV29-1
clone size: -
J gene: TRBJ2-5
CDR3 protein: CRALSGGTQYF

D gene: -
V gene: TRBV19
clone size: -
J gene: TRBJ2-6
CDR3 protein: CASSIAGVSSGANVLTF

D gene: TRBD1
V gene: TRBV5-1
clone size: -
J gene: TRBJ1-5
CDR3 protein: CASSLGQGGTSNQPQHF

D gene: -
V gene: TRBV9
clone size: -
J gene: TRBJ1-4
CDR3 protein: CASSAGGLTNEKLFF

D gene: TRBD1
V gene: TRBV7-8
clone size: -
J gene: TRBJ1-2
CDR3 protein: CASSLGQGDNYGYTF

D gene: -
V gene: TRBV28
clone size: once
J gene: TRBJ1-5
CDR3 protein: CASSQGGQPQHF

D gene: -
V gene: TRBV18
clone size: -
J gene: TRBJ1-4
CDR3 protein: CASSPVSTNEKLFF

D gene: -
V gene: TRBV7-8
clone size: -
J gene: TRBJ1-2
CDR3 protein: CASSLDRGQTGYTF

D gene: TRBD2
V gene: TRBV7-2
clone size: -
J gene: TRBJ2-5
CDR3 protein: CASSFSGGGSPTQYF

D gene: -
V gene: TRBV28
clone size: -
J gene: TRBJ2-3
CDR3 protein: CASSVTVSDTQYF

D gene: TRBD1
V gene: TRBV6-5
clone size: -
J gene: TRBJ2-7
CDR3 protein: CASRRGQGGEQYF

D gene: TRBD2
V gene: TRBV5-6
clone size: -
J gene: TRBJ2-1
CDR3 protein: CASSLPGGGQFF

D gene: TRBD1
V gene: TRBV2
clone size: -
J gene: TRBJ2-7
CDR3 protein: CASSFDRGLEQYF

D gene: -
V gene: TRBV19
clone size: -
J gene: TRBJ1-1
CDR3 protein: CASSRTGLNTEAFF

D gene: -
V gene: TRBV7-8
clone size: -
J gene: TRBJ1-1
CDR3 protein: CASSLQGRRIMNTEAFF

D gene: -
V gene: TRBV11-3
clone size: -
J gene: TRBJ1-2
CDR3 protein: CASSLDPTGSGYTF

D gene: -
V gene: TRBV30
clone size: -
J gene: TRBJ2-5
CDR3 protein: CAWGPGPRQQETQYF

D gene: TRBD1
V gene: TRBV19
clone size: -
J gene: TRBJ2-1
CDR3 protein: CASSIAPGQASGEQFF

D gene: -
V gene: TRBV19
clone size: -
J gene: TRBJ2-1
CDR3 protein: CASSIWDTYNEQFF

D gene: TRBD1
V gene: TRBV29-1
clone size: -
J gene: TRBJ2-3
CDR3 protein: CSVEGGQGTDTQYF

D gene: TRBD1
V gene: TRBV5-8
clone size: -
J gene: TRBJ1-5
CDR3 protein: CASSLRTGVNQPQHF

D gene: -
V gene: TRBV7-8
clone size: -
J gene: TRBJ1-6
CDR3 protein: CASSLYRGLDSPLHF

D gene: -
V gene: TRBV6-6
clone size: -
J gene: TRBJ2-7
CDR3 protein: CASSPARDSYEQYF

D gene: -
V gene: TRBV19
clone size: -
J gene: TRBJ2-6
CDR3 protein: CASNTIDSGANVLTF

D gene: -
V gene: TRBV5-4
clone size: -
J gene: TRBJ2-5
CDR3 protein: CASSSSDSAQETQYF

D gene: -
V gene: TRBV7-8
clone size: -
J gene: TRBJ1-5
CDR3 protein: CASSLEWGPDYQPQHF

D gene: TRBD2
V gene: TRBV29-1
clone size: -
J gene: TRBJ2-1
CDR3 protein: CSVEASGGFVNEQFF

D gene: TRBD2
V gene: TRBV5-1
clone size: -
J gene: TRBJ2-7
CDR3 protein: CASSFETRLADYEQYF

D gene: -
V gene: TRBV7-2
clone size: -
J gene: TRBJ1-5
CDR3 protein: CASTDHSNQPQHF

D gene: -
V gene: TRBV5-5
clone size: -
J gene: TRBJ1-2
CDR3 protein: CASSLGGRGVYGYTF

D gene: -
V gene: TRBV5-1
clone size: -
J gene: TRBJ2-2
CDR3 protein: CASSLGSVPGELFF

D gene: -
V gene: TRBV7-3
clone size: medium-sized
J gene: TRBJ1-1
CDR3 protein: CASSKNGGLGKNTEAFF

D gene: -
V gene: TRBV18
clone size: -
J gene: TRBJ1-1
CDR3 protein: CASSRERGRAEAFF

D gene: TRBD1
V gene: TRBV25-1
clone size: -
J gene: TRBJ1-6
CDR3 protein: CASSTGTDNSPLHF

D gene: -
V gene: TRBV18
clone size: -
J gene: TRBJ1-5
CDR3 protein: CASSPSGGDQPQHF

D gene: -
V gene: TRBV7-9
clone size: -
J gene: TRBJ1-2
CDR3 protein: CASSLKDWAGRLGYTF

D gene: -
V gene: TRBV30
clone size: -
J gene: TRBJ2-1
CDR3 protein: CAGHRSSYNEQFF

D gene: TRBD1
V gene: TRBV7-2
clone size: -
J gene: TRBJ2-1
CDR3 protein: CASSRQGDNNEQFF

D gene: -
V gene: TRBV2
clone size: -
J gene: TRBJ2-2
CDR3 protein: CASSGQGGATGELFF